This entry is about one T cell receptor beta chain. Only in-frame clones appear in the TCRdb table, and some are missing; sequencing was by immunoSEQ multiplex PCR. Seen here are a few hundred thousand clones, around nine tenths observed once, and the top ten hold about 5%. The record originates from a study of blood T cell repertoires in COVID-19. The germline gives CDR1 SGHNT, CDR2 YYREEE (reference sequence). V trimming: 4 bases; J trimming: 4 bases; junction bases outside the gene matches: 1. CDR3 length equals 13 residues. The chain joins TRBV5-4 to TRBJ2-5; 10 bases align to TRBD1. The clonotype was recovered from a woman between 55 and 75 years old with COVID-19, enrolled during active disease. The sequencing sample was made of peripheral blood. The DNA for the CDR3 is TGTGCCAGCAGCCGACAGGGGGCAGAGACCCAGTACTTC. This encodes CASSRQGAETQYF.